This TCR beta chain was retrieved from a study of shared clonotypes between healthy human individuals. Overall study: Each donor's CD8 memory used one plate, CD8 naive two, each CD4 subset three.

Once extracted for a subset, genomic DNA was divided evenly among several immunoSEQ plates. TCRdb's copy holds only in-frame clones and misses some; the assay was immunoSEQ multiplex PCR. The repertoire has 1.6 million or so clones, over 95% of them found once; the top ten carry 0.95% to 1.5%. The receptor was derived from a man aged 30-40 years in good health. Sequencing was carried out using naive CD4+ T cells sorted from blood. The subset is: CD45RA+ positively selected.

The CDR3 bases are TGCAGCGTGACAGGAGACCCAGGCACCGGGGAGCTGTTTTTT. It specifies CSVTGDPGTGELFF. The V call is TRBV29-1, the J call TRBJ2-2, with TRBD1 as a possible D gene (6 bases). V lost 6 bases to trimming and J lost 4 bases, with 15 bases between them. The CDR3 sequence is 14 residues long. Germline CDR1 reads SQVTM; CDR2 reads ANQGSEA.